This passage covers 30 T cell receptor beta chains from one sample sequenced in a study of T cells in women clearing cervical HPV infection (dated by TCRdb to the late 2010s). Library preparation employed the immunoSEQ multiplex PCR assay. TCRdb obtained this table from immuneACCESS and retained in-frame rearrangements with V and J assigned. These tables miss some clones; where compared with another copy, unresolved V genes account for less than half of the shortfall, and the remainder is unexplained. This sample's table lists some 25,000 clones. About 3.7% of the sample belongs to the ten largest clones. Material for sequencing was blood buffy coat. The source is a woman aged 18-70 years with a cervical HPV16 infection that either progressed to CIN3+ or cleared (not recorded which).

Notes on this clone: From the germline J gene comes the end of the CDR3, since the read stops 3 residues before it. The chain carries TRBV7-2 and TRBJ1-1, with D maybe TRBD1 (6 bases). The CDR3 totals 17 residues. The germline V gene has CDR1 SGHTA and CDR2 FQGNSA. The CDR3 bases that were read are TGTGCCAGCAGCTTAGCGGGGGCTAGCGGGGCCTACAATGAG. Its protein product is CASSLAGASGAYNE. The full CDR3 reads CASSLAGASGAYNEAFF. Together with reference TRBV7-2 and TRBJ1-1, the CDR3 gives the full variable domain: GAGVSQSPSNKVTEKGKDVELRCDPISGHTALYWYRQSLGQGLEFLIYFQGNSAPDKSGLPSDRFSAERTGGSVSTLTIQRTQQEDSAVYLCASSLAGASGAYNEAFFGQGTRLTVV.

A word on this clone: Sequencing ends 3 residues short of the CDR3 end; the germline J gene provides the rest. The chain has TRBV18 and TRBJ1-5; 7 bases fit TRBD1. V dropped 3 bases and J dropped 7; count of bases not matched to a gene: 6. Germline CDR1 reads KGHSH; CDR2 reads LQKENI. The length of the CDR3 is 14 residues. The CDR3 here is CASSPGGGSQPQHF. CDR3 bases read: TGTGCCAGCTCACCGGGAGGGGGCTCACAGCCC.

Comment on this clone: Sequencing ends 3 residues short of the CDR3 end; the germline J gene provides the rest. This rearrangement joins TRBV10-3 to TRBJ1-1; 8 bases line up with TRBD1. The CDR3 has 14 amino acids. V dropped 1 base and J dropped 5; count of bases not matched to a gene: 3. Germline V gene lookup returns CDR1 ENHRY and CDR2 SYGVKD. CDR3 amino acids: CAISEWDRTTEAFF. The CDR3 bases that were read are TGTGCCATCAGTGAGTGGGACAGGACGACTGAA.

On this clone itself: The read stops 3 residues short of the end of the CDR3; the missing end is completed from the germline J gene. This chain joins TRBV11-2 and TRBJ1-2, with unresolved D. The CDR3 loop spans 11 amino acids. CDR1 is SGHAT, CDR2 FQNNGV, per germline. This chain's CDR3 is CASSQTIGYTF. The part of the CDR3 DNA that was read is TGTGCCAGCAGCCAAACAATCGGC.

The part of the CDR3 DNA that was read is TGTGCCAGCAGCTTGTACAGAGGAACTAATGAAAAA. Residues: CASSLYRGTNEK. In full, the CDR3 is CASSLYRGTNEKLFF. J is TRBJ1-4 and V is TRBV7-2, with D uncertain. The DNA ends 3 residues before the CDR3 does, and the rest of the CDR3 is filled in from the germline J gene. V lost 3 bases, J lost 1 base, and 9 bases lay in between. The CDR3 has 15 residues. In germline, CDR1 is SGHTA, CDR2 FQGNSA.

Points on this clone: Read coverage stops 3 residues before the CDR3 terminus; the germline J gene supplies the remainder. V usage is TRBV7-3 and J usage is TRBJ2-7; 11 positions match TRBD2. CDR3 length equals 16 residues. V dropped 2 bases and J dropped 1; count of bases not matched to a gene: 4. Germline-derived CDR1 and CDR2 are SGHTA and FQGTGA. The covered CDR3 bases are TGTGCCAGCAGCTTAGCCAGGACTAGCGGGTCCTACGAG. Its translation: CASSLARTSGSYE. The whole CDR3 region reads CASSLARTSGSYEQYF.

To note about this clone: The read gets to within 3 residues of the CDR3 end, and the germline J gene fills in the rest. J is TRBJ1-1 and V is TRBV12-3 or TRBV12-4; no reliable D call. V lost 3 bases and J lost 5, with 7 bases in between. The CDR3 length is 12 residues. The DNA read from the CDR3 is TGTGCCAGCAGTTTTTTAGGGACTGAA. This codes for CASSFLGTE. The whole CDR3 sequence is CASSFLGTEAFF.

A word on this clone: One junction end disagrees with the germline gene, perhaps due to a read error. The read ends 3 residues before the CDR3 terminus; that terminus is restored from the germline J gene. This specimen includes other DNA sequences encoding the same CDR3. V gene TRBV13 combines with J gene TRBJ1-3; TRBD1 matches 11 bases. The CDR3 has 16 residues. Per the germline V gene, CDR1 is PRHDT and CDR2 is FYEKMQ (reference sequence). This chain's CDR3 is CASSPRTGGFGNTIYF. CDR3 bases read: TGTGCCAGCAGCCCAAGGACAGGGGGCTTTGGAAACACT.

The CDR3 reads CASRGPTEAFF. The DNA read from the CDR3 is TGTGCCAGCAGGGGCCCCACTGAA. The V and J genes are TRBV6-2 or TRBV6-3 and TRBJ1-1; no clear D. Coverage ceases 3 residues before the CDR3 finishes, and the germline J gene fills in the end. Germline V gene sequence: CDR1 MNHEY, CDR2 SVGEGT. V was cut by 6 bases and J by 4 bases, with 6 bases left in between. The CDR3 consists of 11 residues.

With regard to this clone: The read is 3 residues too short to cover the CDR3 end, so that end is filled in from the germline J gene. Other DNA sequences in the sample encode the same CDR3. This chain connects TRBV20-1 to TRBJ2-3; 11 bases are shared with TRBD2. Trimming took 5 bases from V and 4 from J; bases not matched to a gene: 8. This CDR3 is built from 15 residues. Germline V gives CDR1 DFQATT, CDR2 SNEGSKA (reference sequence). Incomplete CDR3 DNA: TGCAGTGCTCAAACTAGCGGGGGCAGTTCAGATACG. Protein: CSAQTSGGSSDT. The entire CDR3 is CSAQTSGGSSDTQYF.

In regard to this clone: The read comes to an end 3 residues before the CDR3 does, leaving the germline J gene to fill in the end. This chain connects TRBV23-1 to TRBJ1-5; 7 positions match TRBD1. TRBV23-1 is annotated as an ORF whose role is uncertain. Trimming at V came to 8 bases and at J to 2 bases, leaving 9 bases not matched to a gene. The CDR3 has 15 residues. The CDR3 spells CASGTDRVGNQPQHF. CDR3 DNA, as far as it was read: TGCGCCAGCGGAACCGACAGGGTTGGCAATCAGCCC.

The CDR3 DNA, read in part, is TGCAGTGCTACCCCAGGGGAAAGGGGAAACACC. It codes for CSATPGERGNT. The entire CDR3 is CSATPGERGNTIYF. The V call is TRBV20-1, the J call TRBJ1-3; a possible D gene is TRBD1 (6 bases). The CDR3 end lies 3 residues beyond the end of the read and is filled in from the germline J gene. The CDR3 is 14 residues long. Germline CDR1 reads DFQATT; CDR2 reads SNEGSKA (reference sequence). Trimming pared 4 bases from V and 4 bases from J, leaving 14 bases between.

To note about this clone: The read terminates 3 residues ahead of where the CDR3 ends, so the germline J gene completes it. The chain recombines TRBV5-1 with TRBJ1-1, with TRBD1 as a possible D gene (6 bases). The germline V and J ends were trimmed by 0 bases and 7 bases, with 10 bases remaining between them. Germline CDR1 is SGHRS and CDR2 is YFSETQ. CDR3 size: 13 residues. Partial CDR3 DNA: TGCGCCAGCAGCTTGGGAACAGGGTTTGAA. Protein: CASSLGTGFE. The complete CDR3 sequence is CASSLGTGFEAFF.

As to this clone: The junction does not match germline at one end; this may be a read error. With the read ending 3 residues before the CDR3 end, the germline J gene is used to fill in that end. This chain connects TRBV6-2 or TRBV6-3 to TRBJ2-7; TRBD2 matches 7 bases. Germline CDR1 is MNHEY and CDR2 is SVGEGT. This CDR3 spans 14 amino acids. CDR3 protein: CASSWGTIPYEQYF. The part of the CDR3 DNA that was read is TGTGCCAGTAGTTGGGGGACTATCCCTTACGAG.

Details on this clone: The read ends 3 residues before the CDR3 terminus; that terminus is restored from the germline J gene. The J gene is TRBJ1-6, the V gene TRBV29-1; the D is unclear. Trimming removed 4 bases at V and 5 bases at J, with 9 bases between. Germline lookup yields CDR1 SQVTM and CDR2 ANQGSEA. CDR3 length: 13 amino acids. Here the CDR3 reads CSVGGPNNSPLHF. CDR3 DNA (partial): TGCAGCGTTGGAGGGCCTAATAATTCACCC.

Concerning this clone itself: The germline gene is not matched at one end of the junction; a read error may be the cause. The sequence runs out 3 residues before the end of the CDR3; the remainder is reconstructed from the germline J gene. This rearrangement joins TRBV4-2 to TRBJ2-7, with 9 bases lining up with TRBD1. This CDR3 is built from 18 residues. Germline V gene lookup returns CDR1 LGHNA and CDR2 YNFKEQ. The CDR3 sequence is CASSHFTDGQGNIYEQYF. CDR3 bases read: TGCGCCAGCAGCCATTTCACTGACGGACAGGGGAATATATACGAG.

In the case of this clone: Sequencing ends 3 residues short of the CDR3 end; the germline J gene provides the rest. The chain recombines TRBV7-2 with TRBJ2-7; 7 bases are shared with TRBD2. The germline V gene has CDR1 SGHTA and CDR2 FQGNSA. The CDR3 loop spans 15 amino acids. V lost 0 bases, J lost 5 bases, and 7 bases stayed unmatched. The CDR3 is CASSLAGLAAHEQYF. The part of the CDR3 DNA that was read is TGTGCCAGCAGCTTAGCCGGGCTAGCGGCACACGAG.

Note on this clone: The read stops 3 residues short of the end of the CDR3; the missing end is completed from the germline J gene. The V and J genes are TRBV11-2 and TRBJ1-4; 7 nucleotides align to TRBD1. The trim removed 6 bases at V and 4 bases at J, leaving 5 bases unmatched. The CDR3 spans 14 residues. Germline V CDR1 and CDR2: SGHAT, FQNNGV. CDR3 bases read: TGTGCCAGCAGTTGGACAGGAAATAATGAAAAA. Translating it yields CASSWTGNNEK. The full CDR3 protein reads CASSWTGNNEKLFF.

Details on this clone: The read ends 3 residues before the CDR3 terminus; that terminus is restored from the germline J gene. The V call is TRBV19, the J call TRBJ2-5, with 7 bases aligning to TRBD2. The CDR3 has 14 amino acids. J gave up 5 bases and V 5 bases, and 8 bases lay outside the gene matches. CDR1 and CDR2 (germline): LNHDA, SQIVND (reference sequence). CDR3 residues: CASSPLSGLETQYF. CDR3 DNA (partial): TGTGCCAGTAGTCCCCTTAGCGGGTTGGAGACC.

Comment on this clone: The read stops 3 residues short of the end of the CDR3; the missing end is completed from the germline J gene. The gene calls are TRBV10-3 and TRBJ2-2; the match to TRBD1 covers 8 bases. Per germline, CDR1 ENHRY and CDR2 SYGVKD. The CDR3 is 13 amino acids. The V and J ends lost 8 bases and 6 bases, in that order; junction bases with no gene match: 5. Incomplete CDR3 DNA: TGTGCCATCGGGGGGACAGGCCCCGGGGAG. It yields the protein CAIGGTGPGE. The full CDR3 reads CAIGGTGPGELFF.

Of note for this clone: The read finishes 3 residues shy of the CDR3 end, and the germline J gene is used to complete it. The chain employs TRBV30 and TRBJ2-5; D might be TRBD2 (5 bases). V lost 2 bases, J lost 4 bases, and 14 bases lay in between. The CDR3 extends over 14 amino acids. Germline assignment: CDR1 GTSNPN and CDR2 SVGIG (reference sequence). This CDR3 reads CAWSPSTRGETQYF. Partial CDR3 DNA: TGTGCCTGGAGTCCCAGTACCCGGGGAGAGACC.

Points on this clone: The CDR3 end falls 3 residues outside the read, so it is completed with the germline J gene. The chain combines TRBV20-1 with TRBJ1-5, with TRBD1 matching 7 bases. The CDR3 contains 16 residues. V lost 0 bases, J lost 4 bases, and 9 bases stayed unmatched. Germline V CDR1 and CDR2: DFQATT, SNEGSKA (reference sequence). The CDR3 sequence: CSARDLQGGRNQPQHF. The sequenced part of the CDR3 DNA is TGCAGTGCTAGAGATCTCCAGGGGGGACGGAATCAGCCC.

Concerning this clone itself: The read stops 3 residues short of the end of the CDR3; the missing end is completed from the germline J gene. This sequence joins TRBV7-9 and TRBJ1-1; 7 bases line up with TRBD1. The CDR3 covers 13 residues. Looked up from germline, CDR1 is SEHNR and CDR2 is FQNEAQ (reference sequence). V lost 10 bases and J lost 4; bases outside the gene matches: 9. The chain's CDR3 is CATRTGHGTEAFF. The part of the CDR3 DNA that was read is TGTGCCACCCGGACAGGACACGGCACTGAA.

On this clone itself: From the germline J gene comes the end of the CDR3, since the read stops 3 residues before it. The chain joins TRBV27 to TRBJ2-7; 9 bases match TRBD1. The CDR3 has 16 residues. The J segment lost 0 bases and the V segment lost 4 bases, leaving 7 bases of the junction unmatched. Germline CDR1 reads MNHEY; CDR2 reads SMNVEV (reference sequence). CDR3 region: CASSSSDRGPSYEQYF. The part of the CDR3 DNA that was read is TGTGCCAGCAGTTCCTCGGACAGGGGCCCCTCCTACGAG.

As concerns this clone: From the germline J gene comes the end of the CDR3, since the read stops 3 residues before it. The gene calls are TRBV5-4 and TRBJ2-3, with 12 bases that match TRBD2. CDR3 length equals 16 residues. Germline-derived CDR1 and CDR2 are SGHNT and YYREEE (reference sequence). Trimming cost V 2 bases and J 1 base; bases outside gene matches: 2. The CDR3 bases that were read are TGTGCCAGCAGCTTAGCTAGCGGGGGGGGCACAGATACG. It encodes CASSLASGGGTDT. The full CDR3 is CASSLASGGGTDTQYF.

Worth noting for this clone: One junction end disagrees with the germline gene, perhaps due to a read error. The CDR3 end falls 3 residues outside the read, so it is completed with the germline J gene. V usage is TRBV4-2 and J usage is TRBJ2-1; TRBD2 matches 11 bases. Germline V gives CDR1 LGHNA, CDR2 YNFKEQ. The CDR3 loop spans 17 amino acids. CDR3 protein: CASSQGSSGGAWGEQFF. The sequenced CDR3 bases are TGCGCCAGCAGCCAAGGAAGTAGCGGGGGGGCCTGGGGTGAG.

Points on this clone: With the read ending 3 residues before the CDR3 end, the germline J gene is used to fill in that end. This chain links TRBV9 with TRBJ1-1; D remains unclear. Germline V gene data show CDR1 as SGDLS and CDR2 as YYNGEE. CDR3 length: 13 residues. The germline V and J ends were trimmed by 6 bases and 0 bases, with 9 bases remaining between them. The CDR3 here is CASTADLNTEAFF. CDR3 DNA (partial): TGTGCCAGCACCGCGGACTTGAACACTGAA.

About this clone itself: The CDR3 goes on 3 residues after the read ends, and that part is filled in from the germline J gene. V and J are TRBV6-4 and TRBJ2-3; tentatively, D is TRBD2 (6 bases). The CDR3 has 15 residues. V gave up 0 bases and J gave up 2 bases, with 9 bases separating them. Germline CDR1 is MRHNA and CDR2 is SNTAGT. Incomplete CDR3 DNA: TGTGCCAGCAGTGACTCCGCGGGGTCCACAGATACG. Residues: CASSDSAGSTDT. The entire CDR3 is CASSDSAGSTDTQYF.

With regard to this clone: The DNA ends 3 residues before the CDR3 does, and the rest of the CDR3 is filled in from the germline J gene. The chain employs TRBV18 and TRBJ2-3; unclear D gene. Germline assignment: CDR1 KGHSH and CDR2 LQKENI. The CDR3 is made up of 14 amino acids. The CDR3 loop reads CASSPPSGGQPQYF. The sequenced part of the CDR3 DNA is TGTGCCAGCTCACCACCGTCTGGTGGGCAGCCG.

As concerns this clone: The read ends 3 residues early relative to the CDR3; the germline J gene fills the gap. The rearrangement joins TRBV18 to TRBJ2-2; D call uncertain. Germline V gives CDR1 KGHSH, CDR2 LQKENI. This CDR3 contains 17 residues. The DNA read from the CDR3 is TGTGCCAGCTCACTAAACCACCTCAGAGCAACTAATGAAAAG. This sequence encodes CASSLNHLRATNEK. The whole CDR3 sequence reads CASSLNHLRATNEKLFF.